The entry that follows covers one TCR beta chain sequence. The sample comes from a study of T cells in localized non-small cell lung cancer. The assay was immunoSEQ multiplex PCR, and TCRdb's table has in-frame clones only and misses some. The table has over 20,000 clones, over 70% seen once; the top ten hold around a tenth. Sample: peripheral blood, taken before any cancer treatment. The receptor's source is a man aged 40 to 70 with stage III squamous cell lung carcinoma.

The CDR3 sequence: CASSSTLGQATYEQYF. CDR3 nucleotides: TGCGCCAGCAGCTCTACCCTGGGGCAGGCGACCTACGAGCAGTACTTC. The rearrangement joins TRBV4-1 to TRBJ2-7; possible D gene TRBD1, 5 bases. The length of the CDR3 is 16 residues. V lost 5 bases and J 2 bases, leaving 19 bases between the germline ends. CDR1 MGHRA and CDR2 YSYEKL come from the germline V gene.